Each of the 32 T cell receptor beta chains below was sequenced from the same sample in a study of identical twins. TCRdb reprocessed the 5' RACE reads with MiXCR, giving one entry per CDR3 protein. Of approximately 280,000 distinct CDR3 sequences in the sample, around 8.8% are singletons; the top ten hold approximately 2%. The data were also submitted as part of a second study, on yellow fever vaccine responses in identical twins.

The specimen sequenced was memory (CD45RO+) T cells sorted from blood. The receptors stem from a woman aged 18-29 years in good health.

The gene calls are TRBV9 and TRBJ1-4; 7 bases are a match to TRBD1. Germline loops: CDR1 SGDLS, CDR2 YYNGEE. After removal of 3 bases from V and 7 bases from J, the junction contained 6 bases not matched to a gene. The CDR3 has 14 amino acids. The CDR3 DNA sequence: TGTGCCAGCAGCGCTTCAGGGGGTTTTGAAAAACTGTTTTTT. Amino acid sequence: CASSASGGFEKLFF.

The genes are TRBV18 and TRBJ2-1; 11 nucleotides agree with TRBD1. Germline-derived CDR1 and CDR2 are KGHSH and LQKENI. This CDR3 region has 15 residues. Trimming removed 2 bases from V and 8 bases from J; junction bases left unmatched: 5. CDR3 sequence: CASSPGTGGWDEQFF. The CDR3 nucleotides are TGTGCCAGCTCACCAGGGACAGGGGGATGGGATGAGCAGTTCTTC.

CDR3 in amino acids: CASDEASGTKETQYF. CDR3 nucleotide sequence: TGTGCCAGCGACGAGGCTAGCGGTACCAAAGAGACCCAGTACTTC. V usage is TRBV25-1 and J usage is TRBJ2-5; TRBD2 matches 7 bases. CDR3 length: 15 residues. The V gene's germline CDR1 is MGHDK and CDR2 SYGVNS. Trimming removed 8 bases from V and 3 bases from J; junction bases left unmatched: 12.

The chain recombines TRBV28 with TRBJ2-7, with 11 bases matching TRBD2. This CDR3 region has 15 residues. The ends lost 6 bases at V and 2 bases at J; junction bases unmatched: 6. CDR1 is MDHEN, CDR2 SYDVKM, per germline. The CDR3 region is CASSRGTSGTYEQYF. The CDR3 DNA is TGTGCCAGCAGCCGAGGGACTAGCGGAACCTACGAGCAGTACTTC. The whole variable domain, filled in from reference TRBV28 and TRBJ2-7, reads DVKVTQSSRYLVKRTGEKVFLECVQDMDHENMFWYRQDPGLGLRLIYFSYDVKMKEKGDIPEGYSVSREKKERFSLILESASTNQTSMYLCASSRGTSGTYEQYFGPGTRLTVT.

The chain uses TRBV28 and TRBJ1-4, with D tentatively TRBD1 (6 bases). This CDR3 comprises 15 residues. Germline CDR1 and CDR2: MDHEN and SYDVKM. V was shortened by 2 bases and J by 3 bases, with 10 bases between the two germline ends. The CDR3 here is CASSLRGWANEKLFF. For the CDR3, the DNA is TGTGCCAGCAGTTTAAGGGGGTGGGCTAATGAAAAACTGTTTTTT.

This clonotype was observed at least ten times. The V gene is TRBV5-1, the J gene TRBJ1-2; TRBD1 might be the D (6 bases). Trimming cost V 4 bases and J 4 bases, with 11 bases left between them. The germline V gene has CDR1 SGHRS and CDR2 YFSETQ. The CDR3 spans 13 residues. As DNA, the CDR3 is TGCGCCAGCAGCATTGCGGACAGCTATGGCTACACCTTC. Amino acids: CASSIADSYGYTF. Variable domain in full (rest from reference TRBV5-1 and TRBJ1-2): KAGVTQTPRYLIKTRGQQVTLSCSPISGHRSVSWYQQTPGQGLQFLFEYFSETQRNKGNFPGRFSGRQFSNSRSEMNVSTLELGDSALYLCASSIADSYGYTFGSGTRLTVV.

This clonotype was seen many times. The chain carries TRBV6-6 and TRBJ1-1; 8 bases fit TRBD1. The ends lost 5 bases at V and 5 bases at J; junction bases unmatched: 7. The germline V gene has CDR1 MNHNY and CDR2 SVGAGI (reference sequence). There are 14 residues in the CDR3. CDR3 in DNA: TGTGCCAGCAGTGCGGACAGGGAGGGTACTGAAGCTTTCTTT. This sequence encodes CASSADREGTEAFF.

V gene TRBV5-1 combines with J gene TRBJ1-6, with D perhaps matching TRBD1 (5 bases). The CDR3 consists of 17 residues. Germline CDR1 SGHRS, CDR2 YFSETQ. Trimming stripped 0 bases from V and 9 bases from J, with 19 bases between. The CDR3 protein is CASSLGPGTSAVSPLHF. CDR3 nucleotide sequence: TGCGCCAGCAGCTTGGGCCCCGGGACCTCGGCCGTTTCACCCCTCCACTTT.

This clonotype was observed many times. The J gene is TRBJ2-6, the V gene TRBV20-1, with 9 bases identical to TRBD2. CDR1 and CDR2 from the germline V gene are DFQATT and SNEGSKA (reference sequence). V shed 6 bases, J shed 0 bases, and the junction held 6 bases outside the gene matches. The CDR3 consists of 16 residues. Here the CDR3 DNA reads TGCAGTGCAACTAGCGGGTTAGCCTCTGGGGCCAACGTCCTGACTTTC. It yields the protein CSATSGLASGANVLTF.

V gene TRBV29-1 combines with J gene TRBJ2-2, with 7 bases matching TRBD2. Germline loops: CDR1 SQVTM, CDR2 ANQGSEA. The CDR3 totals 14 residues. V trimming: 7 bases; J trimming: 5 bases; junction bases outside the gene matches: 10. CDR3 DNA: TGCAGCGCCGCAAGGGAGGGAAGGACCGGGGAGCTGTTTTTT. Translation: CSAAREGRTGELFF.

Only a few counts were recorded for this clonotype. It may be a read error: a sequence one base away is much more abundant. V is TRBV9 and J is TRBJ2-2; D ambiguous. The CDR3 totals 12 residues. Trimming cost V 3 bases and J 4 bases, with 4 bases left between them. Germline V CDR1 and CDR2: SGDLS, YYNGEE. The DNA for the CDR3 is TGTGCCAGCAGCGAACTCACCGGGGAGCTGTTTTTT. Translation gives CASSELTGELFF. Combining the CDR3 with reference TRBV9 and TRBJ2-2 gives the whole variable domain DSGVTQTPKHLITATGQRVTLRCSPRSGDLSVYWYQQSLDQGLQFLIQYYNGEERAKGNILERFSAQQFPDLHSELNLSSLELGDSALYFCASSELTGELFFGEGSRLTVL.

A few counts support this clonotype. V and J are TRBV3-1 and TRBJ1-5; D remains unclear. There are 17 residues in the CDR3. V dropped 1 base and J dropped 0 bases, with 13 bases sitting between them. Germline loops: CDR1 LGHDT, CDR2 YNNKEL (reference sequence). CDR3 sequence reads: CASSQGGNLFSNQPQHF. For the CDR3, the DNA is TGTGCCAGCAGCCAAGGGGGAAACCTTTTTAGCAATCAGCCCCAGCATTTT.

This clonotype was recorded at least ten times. The CDR3 DNA reads TGTGCCAGCAGTTTAGTTCCGGATACCTACAATGAGCAGTTCTTC. Translating it yields CASSLVPDTYNEQFF. The chain carries TRBV28 and TRBJ2-1; D gene ambiguous. Germline lookup yields CDR1 MDHEN and CDR2 SYDVKM. The CDR3 consists of 15 residues. V gave up 2 bases and J gave up 2 bases, with 10 bases separating them.

CDR3 residues: CASRWVNTEAFF. The CDR3, as DNA: TGTGCCAGCAGGTGGGTGAACACTGAAGCTTTCTTT. The gene calls are TRBV28 and TRBJ1-1; D gene ambiguous. The CDR3 extends over 12 amino acids. Trimming took off 6 bases at V and 0 bases at J, with 5 bases between the two ends. The germline CDR1 and CDR2 sequences are MDHEN and SYDVKM.

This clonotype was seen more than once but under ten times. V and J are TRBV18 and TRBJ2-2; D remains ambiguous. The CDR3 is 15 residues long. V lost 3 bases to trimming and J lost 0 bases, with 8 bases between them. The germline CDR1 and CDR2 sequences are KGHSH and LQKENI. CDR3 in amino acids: CASSPERPNTGELFF. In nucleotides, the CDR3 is TGTGCCAGCTCACCGGAGAGGCCGAACACCGGGGAGCTGTTTTTT.

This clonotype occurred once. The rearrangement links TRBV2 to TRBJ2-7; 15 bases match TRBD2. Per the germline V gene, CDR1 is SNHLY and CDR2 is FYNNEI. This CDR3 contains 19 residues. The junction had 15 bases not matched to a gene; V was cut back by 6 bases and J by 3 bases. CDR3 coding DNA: TGTGCCAGCAGCCCTATGGGGACTAGCGGGAGGCAAGATTACTACGAGCAGTACTTC. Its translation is CASSPMGTSGRQDYYEQYF.

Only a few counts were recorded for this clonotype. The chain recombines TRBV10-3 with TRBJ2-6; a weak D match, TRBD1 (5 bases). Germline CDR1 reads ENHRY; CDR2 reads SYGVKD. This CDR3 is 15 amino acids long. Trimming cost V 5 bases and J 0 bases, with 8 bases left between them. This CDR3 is CAISPGASGANVLTF. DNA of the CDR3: TGTGCCATCAGTCCTGGGGCCTCTGGGGCCAACGTCCTGACTTTC.

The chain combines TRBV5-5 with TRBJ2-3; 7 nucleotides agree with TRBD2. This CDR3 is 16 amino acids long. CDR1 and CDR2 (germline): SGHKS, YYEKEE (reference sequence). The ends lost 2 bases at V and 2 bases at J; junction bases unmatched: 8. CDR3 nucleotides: TGTGCCAGCAGCTTTAGGGCTAGCGGAACCACAGATACGCAGTATTTT. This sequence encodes CASSFRASGTTDTQYF.

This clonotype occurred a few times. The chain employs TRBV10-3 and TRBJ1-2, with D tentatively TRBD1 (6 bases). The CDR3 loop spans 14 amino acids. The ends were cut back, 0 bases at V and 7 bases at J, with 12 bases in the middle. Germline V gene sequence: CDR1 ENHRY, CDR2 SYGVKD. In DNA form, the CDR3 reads TGTGCCATCAGTGAGTCGGGCAGGGGAGTTGGCTACACCTTC. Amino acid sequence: CAISESGRGVGYTF.

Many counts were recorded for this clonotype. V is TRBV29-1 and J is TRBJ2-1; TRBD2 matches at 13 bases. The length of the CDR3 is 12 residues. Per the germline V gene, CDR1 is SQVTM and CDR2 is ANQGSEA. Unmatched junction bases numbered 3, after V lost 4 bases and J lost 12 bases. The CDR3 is CSVGTSGRGQFF. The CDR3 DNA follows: TGCAGCGTTGGGACTAGCGGGAGAGGGCAGTTCTTC.

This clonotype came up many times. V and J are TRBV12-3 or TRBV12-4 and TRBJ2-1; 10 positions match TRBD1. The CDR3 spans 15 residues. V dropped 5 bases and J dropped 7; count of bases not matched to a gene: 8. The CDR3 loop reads CASSGNDRGQNEQFF. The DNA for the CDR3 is TGTGCCAGCAGTGGAAACGACAGGGGGCAGAATGAGCAGTTCTTC.

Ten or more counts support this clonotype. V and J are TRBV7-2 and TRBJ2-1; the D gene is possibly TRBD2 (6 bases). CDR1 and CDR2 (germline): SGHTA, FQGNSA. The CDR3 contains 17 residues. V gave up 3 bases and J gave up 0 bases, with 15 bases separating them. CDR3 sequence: CASSFAGTAPSYNEQFF. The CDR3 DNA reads TGTGCCAGCAGCTTCGCCGGGACTGCCCCCTCCTACAATGAGCAGTTCTTC.

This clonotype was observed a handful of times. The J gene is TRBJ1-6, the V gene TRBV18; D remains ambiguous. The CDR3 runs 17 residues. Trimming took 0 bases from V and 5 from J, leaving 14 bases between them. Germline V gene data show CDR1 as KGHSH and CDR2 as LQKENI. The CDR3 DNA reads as TGTGCCAGCTCACCACCGGGGAGGTCCATAGATAATTCACCCCTCCACTTT. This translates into CASSPPGRSIDNSPLHF.

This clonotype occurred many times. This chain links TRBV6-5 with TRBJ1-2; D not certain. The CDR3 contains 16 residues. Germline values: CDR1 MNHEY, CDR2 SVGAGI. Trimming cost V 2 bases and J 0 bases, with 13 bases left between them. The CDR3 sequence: CASSYTPTSANYGYTF. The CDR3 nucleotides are TGTGCCAGCAGTTACACTCCGACATCGGCTAACTATGGCTACACCTTC.

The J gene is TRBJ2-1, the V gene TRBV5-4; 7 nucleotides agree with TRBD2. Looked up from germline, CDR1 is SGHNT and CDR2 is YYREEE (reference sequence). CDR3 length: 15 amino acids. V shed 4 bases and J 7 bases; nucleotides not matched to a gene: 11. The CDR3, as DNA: TGTGCCAGCAGCGTACTAGCGCCCCGAGGTAATGAGCAGTTCTTC. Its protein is CASSVLAPRGNEQFF.

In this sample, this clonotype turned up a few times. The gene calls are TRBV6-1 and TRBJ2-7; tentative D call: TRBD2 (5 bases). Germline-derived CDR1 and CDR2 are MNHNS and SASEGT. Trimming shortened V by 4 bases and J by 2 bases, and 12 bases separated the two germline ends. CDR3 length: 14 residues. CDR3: CASSVVNGAYEQYF. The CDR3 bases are TGTGCCAGCAGTGTAGTCAACGGGGCCTACGAGCAGTACTTC.

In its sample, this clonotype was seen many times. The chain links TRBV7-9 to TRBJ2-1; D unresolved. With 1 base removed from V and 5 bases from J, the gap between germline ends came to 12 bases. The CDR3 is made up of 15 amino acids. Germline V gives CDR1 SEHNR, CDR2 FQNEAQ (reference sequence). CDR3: CASSLELGKNNEQFF. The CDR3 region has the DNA TGTGCCAGCAGCTTAGAGCTGGGCAAAAACAATGAGCAGTTCTTC.

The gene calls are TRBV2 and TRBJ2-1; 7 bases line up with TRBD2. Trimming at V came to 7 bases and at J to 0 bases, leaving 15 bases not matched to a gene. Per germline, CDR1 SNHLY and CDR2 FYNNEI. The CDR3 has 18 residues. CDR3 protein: CASTLSLSGLSSYNEQFF. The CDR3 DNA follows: TGTGCCAGCACCCTCTCACTTAGCGGGTTGAGCTCCTACAATGAGCAGTTCTTC.

CDR3 loop: CASSHGRDRPYGYTF. In DNA form, the CDR3 reads TGTGCCAGCAGCCACGGCCGGGACAGGCCCTATGGCTACACCTTC. The chain joins TRBV9 to TRBJ1-2, with 8 nucleotides matching TRBD1. Germline V gives CDR1 SGDLS, CDR2 YYNGEE. J was trimmed by 4 bases and V by 4 bases; bases with no gene match: 9. This CDR3 is 15 amino acids long.

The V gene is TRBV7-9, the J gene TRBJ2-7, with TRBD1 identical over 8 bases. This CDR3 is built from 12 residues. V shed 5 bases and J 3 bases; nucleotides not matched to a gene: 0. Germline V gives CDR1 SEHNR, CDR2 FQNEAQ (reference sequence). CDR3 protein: CASSGQGYEQYV. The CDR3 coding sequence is TGTGCCAGCAGCGGACAGGGCTACGAGCAGTACGTC.

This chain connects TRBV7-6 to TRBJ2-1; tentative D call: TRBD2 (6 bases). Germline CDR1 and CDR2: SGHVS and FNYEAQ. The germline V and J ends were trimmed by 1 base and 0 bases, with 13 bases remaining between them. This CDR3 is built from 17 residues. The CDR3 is CASSLDSIGSSYNEQFF. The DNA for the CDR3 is TGTGCCAGCAGCTTAGATTCTATCGGGAGCTCCTACAATGAGCAGTTCTTC. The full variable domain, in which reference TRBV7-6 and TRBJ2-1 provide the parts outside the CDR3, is GAGVSQSPRYKVTKRGQDVALRCDPISGHVSLYWYRQALGQGPEFLTYFNYEAQQDKSGLPNDRFSAERPEGSISTLTIQRTEQRDSAMYRCASSLDSIGSSYNEQFFGPGTRLTVL.

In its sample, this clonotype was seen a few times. The chain's CDR3 is CASSPRPGTGVTGANVLTF. The CDR3 nucleotides read TGTGCCAGCAGCCCTCGGCCCGGGACAGGGGTGACTGGGGCCAACGTCCTGACTTTC. The chain couples TRBV9 to TRBJ2-6; TRBD1 aligns across 10 bases. The germline V gene has CDR1 SGDLS and CDR2 YYNGEE. The V and J ends lost 4 bases and 2 bases, in that order; junction bases with no gene match: 12. The CDR3 loop spans 19 amino acids.